Sequencing of this TCR beta chain was carried out in a study of cytomegalovirus exposure and HLA in healthy donors. The PCR contained 60 Vbeta and 13 Jbeta primers. Sequencing was performed with immunoSEQ multiplex PCR; in TCRdb, only in-frame clones are kept and a portion is missing. In the table there are roughly 180,000 clones, more than 70% of which are singletons. Germline trimming cut 5 bases from V and 6 bases from J; bases unmatched to any gene: 6. This CDR3 spans 15 amino acids. CDR1 is MNHNS and CDR2 is SASEGT in the germline V gene. There are a few counts of this clone. Sequenced material: PBMCs. This clonotype was sampled from a girl aged 5 to 17 in good health and CMV-seropositive. The V and J genes are TRBV6-1 and TRBJ2-1; 11 positions agree with TRBD1. DNA of the CDR3: TGTGCCAGCAGTTCCGGGACAGGGGGTCCCAATGAGCAGTTCTTC. Protein product: CASSSGTGGPNEQFF.